This T cell receptor beta chain was identified in a study of CD8 T cells in ankylosing spondylitis. In TCRdb, the 5' RACE reads were re-called with MiXCR into one record per CDR3 protein. The data contain 250,000 to 350,000 distinct CDR3 sequences, around 20% of them singletons. This clonotype showed up just a few times. Its specificity is unknown. Study-wide results and caveats: Seemingly distinctive of ankylosing spondylitis blood was a TCR beta motif formed by eight highly homologous variants. Disease-linked clones were found to be CD8+ and relatively rare in peripheral blood.

Germline V gene data show CDR1 as SQVTM and CDR2 as ANQGSEA. There are 16 residues in the CDR3. Trimming removed 1 base at V and 3 bases at J, with 18 bases between. V usage is TRBV29-1 and J usage is TRBJ1-1; perhaps TRBD1 as D (5 bases). The clonotype originates from a female donor with ankylosing spondylitis or in good health (not recorded which). Sequencing was performed on blood, either unsorted or a sorted T cell fraction (not recorded which). The CDR3 protein is CSVEGPREGRDTEAFF. DNA of the CDR3: TGCAGCGTTGAAGGTCCCCGGGAGGGGAGGGACACTGAAGCTTTCTTT.